This T cell receptor (beta chain) was identified in a study of T-cell reconstitution after alpha-beta-depleted transplantation in children. Construction of the TCRbeta library involved unique molecular identifiers. TCRdb reanalysed the PCR reads using MiXCR and keeps one entry per CDR3 protein. In the table there are almost 400,000 distinct CDR3 sequences, around 21% of which are singletons. J lost 1 base, V lost 3 bases, and 2 bases had no gene match. The germline V gene has CDR1 KGHSH and CDR2 LQKENI. The CDR3 spans 15 residues. The sample here was PBMCs from the stem cell graft donor, taken from the stem cell graft. This sequence originates from a human donor who donated a stem cell graft to a child with acute myeloid leukemia. V and J are TRBV18 and TRBJ2-2; 7 nucleotides align to TRBD2. The CDR3 loop is CASSPTSRNTGELFF. The CDR3 DNA is TGTGCCAGCTCACCGACTAGCAGGAACACCGGGGAGCTGTTTTTT.